A selection of T cell receptor beta chains follows, all from one sample in a study of cytomegalovirus exposure and HLA in healthy donors. Repertoires were generated with immunoSEQ multiplex PCR, while TCRdb's copy carries only in-frame clones and drops some. The repertoire holds approximately 93,000 clones, with approximately 69% as singletons. Sequencing used PBMCs. The origin of the receptors is a boy aged 10-17 years in good health and CMV-seropositive. The CDR3 runs from the conserved cysteine through the conserved F or W. The D gene is left open where the match is weak. Size is omitted from some rows. Given values are once, few, many or a class for expanded clones.

D: TRBD2; size: few; V: TRBV4-1; length: 16; J: TRBJ2-1; DNA: TGCGCCAGCAGCCAAGTAGCGGGAGTCGCCTACAATGAGCAGTTCTTC; CDR3: CASSQVAGVAYNEQFF
D: TRBD2; size: .; V: TRBV9; length: 13; J: TRBJ2-1; DNA: TGTGCCAGCAGCCCGCGACTAGCGGGAGCACTAGTCTTC; CDR3: CASSPRLAGALVF
D: .; size: .; V: TRBV6-4; length: 9; J: TRBJ2-7; DNA: TGTGCCAGGTTAGCCGAGCAGTACTTC; CDR3: CARLAEQYF
D: TRBD1; size: .; V: TRBV5-1; length: 16; J: TRBJ1-4; DNA: TGCGCCAGCAGCTTCATATCCGGGACAGGGAATGAAAAACTGTTTTTT; CDR3: CASSFISGTGNEKLFF
D: .; size: .; V: TRBV25-1; length: 14; J: TRBJ2-7; DNA: TGTGCCAGCAGTGAACCGGGAAAGGGTCGCGAGCAGTACTTC; CDR3: CASSEPGKGREQYF
D: .; size: .; V: TRBV6-6; length: 14; J: TRBJ2-4; DNA: TGTGCCAGCAGTTCCCCGGGGTTACAAAACATTCAGTACTTC; CDR3: CASSSPGLQNIQYF
D: TRBD2; size: .; V: TRBV6-1; length: 13; J: TRBJ2-3; DNA: TGTGCCAGCAGGGCGGGAGGTCCAGATACGCAGTATTTT; CDR3: CASRAGGPDTQYF
D: TRBD1; size: .; V: TRBV4-2; length: 16; J: TRBJ1-2; DNA: TGTGCCAGCAGCCAAGAATTTGACAGGGTGAACTATGGCTACCCCTTC; CDR3: CASSQEFDRVNYGYPF
D: TRBD1; size: .; V: TRBV5-1; length: 14; J: TRBJ1-6; DNA: TGCGCCAGCAGACCCGACAGGGCCAATTCACCCCTCCACTTT; CDR3: CASRPDRANSPLHF
D: .; size: few; V: TRBV7-9; length: 14; J: TRBJ1-4; DNA: TGTGCCAGCAGCCGAACGCGGGCGGATGAAAAACTGTTTTTT; CDR3: CASSRTRADEKLFF
D: TRBD2; size: .; V: TRBV19; length: 14; J: TRBJ2-1; DNA: TGTGCCAGTAATTGGTTAGCGGGAAGCAATGAGCAGTTCTTC; CDR3: CASNWLAGSNEQFF
D: .; size: .; V: TRBV6-5; length: 14; J: TRBJ2-2; DNA: TGTGCCAGCAGTCGCGCAGGGGTCCCCGGGGAGCTGTTTTTT; CDR3: CASSRAGVPGELFF
D: TRBD1; size: once; V: TRBV12-5; length: 16; J: TRBJ1-4; DNA: TGTGCTAGTGGTTTGGTCCTACAGGGGGGATATGAAAAACTGTTTTTT; CDR3: CASGLVLQGGYEKLFF
D: .; size: .; V: TRBV13; length: 17; J: TRBJ1-1; DNA: TGTGCCAGCAGCTTAGAGGGGGTCAGGAGGATGAACACTGAAGCCTTCTTT; CDR3: CASSLEGVRRMNTEAFF
D: .; size: .; V: TRBV5-6; length: 13; J: TRBJ2-5; DNA: TGTGCCAGCAGCTTCGGTGGCAGGGAGACCCAGTACTTC; CDR3: CASSFGGRETQYF
D: TRBD1; size: .; V: TRBV14; length: 13; J: TRBJ2-3; DNA: TGTGCCAGCAGCCAAATGACAGGGGGGACGCAGTATTTT; CDR3: CASSQMTGGTQYF
D: TRBD1; size: .; V: TRBV27; length: 15; J: TRBJ2-1; DNA: TGTGCCAGCAGTTTATGGACAGGTCGGGACAATGAGCAGTTCTTC; CDR3: CASSLWTGRDNEQFF
D: .; size: .; V: TRBV9; length: 14; J: TRBJ2-7; DNA: TGTGCCAGCAGCGTAGGAGGGTCGTCCTACGAGCAGTACTTC; CDR3: CASSVGGSSYEQYF
D: .; size: once; V: TRBV2; length: 11; J: TRBJ1-4; DNA: TGTGCCAGCAGCTCTAATGAAAAACTGTTTTTT; CDR3: CASSSNEKLFF
D: TRBD2; size: .; V: TRBV5-4; length: 16; J: TRBJ2-1; DNA: TGTGCCAGCAGCCCGAGAAGCGGGAGTTTTGTGGATGAGCAGTTCTTC; CDR3: CASSPRSGSFVDEQFF
D: TRBD2; size: few; V: TRBV6-6; length: 16; J: TRBJ2-1; DNA: TGTGCCAGCAGGCCCTTTGAGCGGGAGGTTGACAATGAGCAGTTCTTC; CDR3: CASRPFEREVDNEQFF
D: TRBD1; size: .; V: TRBV15; length: 14; J: TRBJ1-1; DNA: TGTGCCACCAGCTCAGAACAGGGGTGGACTGAAGCTTTCTTT; CDR3: CATSSEQGWTEAFF
D: .; size: once; V: TRBV10-2; length: 16; J: TRBJ1-6; DNA: TGCGCCAGCAGTGACCACGGACAGTCTCGTAATTCACCCCTCCACTTT; CDR3: CASSDHGQSRNSPLHF
D: .; size: .; V: TRBV11-1; length: 15; J: TRBJ2-3; DNA: TGTGCCAGCAGCCTGAGCATAGCTAGCACAGATACGCAGTATTTT; CDR3: CASSLSIASTDTQYF
D: TRBD2; size: .; V: TRBV15; length: 17; J: TRBJ2-3; DNA: TGTGCCACCAGCGCAGGGACTAGCGGGAGTGTTGCAGATACGCAGTATTTT; CDR3: CATSAGTSGSVADTQYF
D: TRBD1; size: .; V: TRBV9; length: 15; J: TRBJ1-1; DNA: TGTGCCAGCAGCGTAGGGACAGGTGTGAACACTGAAGCTTTCTTT; CDR3: CASSVGTGVNTEAFF
D: TRBD1; size: .; V: TRBV9; length: 14; J: TRBJ2-7; DNA: TGTGCCAGCAGCCCTCACAGGGGGGCCTACGAGCAGTACTTC; CDR3: CASSPHRGAYEQYF
D: .; size: few; V: TRBV25-1; length: 17; J: TRBJ1-1; DNA: TGTGCCAGCAGTGACCTCGGGGGGCGGGAGGCGAACACTGAAGCTTTCTTT; CDR3: CASSDLGGREANTEAFF
D: TRBD2; size: .; V: TRBV7-9; length: 14; J: TRBJ2-1; DNA: TGTGCCAGCAGCTTTCGGACTAGCGTCAATGAGCAGTTCTTC; CDR3: CASSFRTSVNEQFF
D: TRBD1; size: .; V: TRBV5-6; length: 14; J: TRBJ2-7; DNA: TGTGCCAGCAGCTTGGTCGACAGGGAGTACGAGCAGTACTTC; CDR3: CASSLVDREYEQYF
D: TRBD2; size: .; V: TRBV7-2; length: 14; J: TRBJ2-3; DNA: TGTGCCAGCAGCTTAACAGCGGGAGCAGATACGCAGTATTTT; CDR3: CASSLTAGADTQYF
D: TRBD1; size: .; V: TRBV7-8; length: 16; J: TRBJ1-5; DNA: TGTGCCAGCAGCGCCCCTCAGGGGGCCGGCAATCAGCCCCAGCATTTT; CDR3: CASSAPQGAGNQPQHF
D: TRBD1; size: .; V: TRBV6-1; length: 14; J: TRBJ1-1; DNA: TGTGCCAGCACTTTCGTCAAGGGGGCCACTGAAGCTTTCTTT; CDR3: CASTFVKGATEAFF
D: TRBD1; size: .; V: TRBV7-9; length: 12; J: TRBJ2-7; DNA: TGTGCCAGCAGCTGGGACAGAGCGAAGCAGTACTTC; CDR3: CASSWDRAKQYF
D: .; size: .; V: TRBV2; length: 17; J: TRBJ2-5; DNA: TGTGCCAGCAAGACTAATCCAGGCCGGGGGATCCAAGAGACCCAGTACTTC; CDR3: CASKTNPGRGIQETQYF
D: .; size: .; V: TRBV27; length: 15; J: TRBJ1-1; DNA: TGTGCCAGCAGTCTCCCTGGCCACCAGAACACTGAAGCTTTCTTT; CDR3: CASSLPGHQNTEAFF
D: TRBD2; size: .; V: TRBV9; length: 16; J: TRBJ2-2; DNA: TGTGCCAGCAGCGTAATCTCTAGCGGTTACACCGGGGAGCTGTTTTTT; CDR3: CASSVISSGYTGELFF
D: .; size: .; V: TRBV14; length: 16; J: TRBJ1-2; DNA: TGTGCCAGCAGCCAAAGGGGGGGAGACAGAGAATATGGCTACACCTTC; CDR3: CASSQRGGDREYGYTF
D: .; size: .; V: TRBV5-1; length: 15; J: TRBJ2-7; DNA: TGCGCCAGCAGTAAAGAAGGGGGAAAGTTCTACGAGCAGTACTTC; CDR3: CASSKEGGKFYEQYF
D: TRBD1; size: .; V: TRBV2; length: 20; J: TRBJ1-3; DNA: TGTGCCAGCAGCCCAATCGGGGGGACAGGGGCCCCAACCGCTGGAAACACCATATATTTT; CDR3: CASSPIGGTGAPTAGNTIYF
D: .; size: .; V: TRBV25-1; length: 15; J: TRBJ1-1; DNA: TGTGCCAGCAGTGAATTCGTTACAGGGAACACTGAAGCTTTCTTT; CDR3: CASSEFVTGNTEAFF
D: .; size: once; V: TRBV5-6; length: 13; J: TRBJ1-2; DNA: TGTGCCAGCAGCCCCCCTATGACTGGGGGCTACACCTTC; CDR3: CASSPPMTGGYTF
D: .; size: .; V: TRBV2; length: 16; J: TRBJ2-7; DNA: TGTGCCAGCAGTGAAGGAGGTTCGGCGGTTTCCTACGAGCAGTACTTC; CDR3: CASSEGGSAVSYEQYF
D: .; size: .; V: TRBV4-3; length: 13; J: TRBJ1-1; DNA: TGCGCCAGCAGCCTATTAACCCCAGGCCCGGCTTTCTTT; CDR3: CASSLLTPGPAFF
D: .; size: .; V: TRBV19; length: 13; J: TRBJ1-5; DNA: TGTGCCAGTAGTGACAGGATCAATCAGCCCCAGCATTTT; CDR3: CASSDRINQPQHF
D: TRBD2; size: once; V: TRBV30; length: 15; J: TRBJ2-3; DNA: TGTGCCTGGAGTGACCTAGCGGGAGTCACAGATACGCAGTATTTT; CDR3: CAWSDLAGVTDTQYF
D: .; size: once; V: TRBV9; length: 11; J: TRBJ1-2; DNA: TGTGCCAGCAGCGCGATGGGCGGCTACACCTTC; CDR3: CASSAMGGYTF
D: TRBD2; size: once; V: TRBV4-3; length: 17; J: TRBJ2-7; DNA: TGCGCCAGCAGCCAAGATCTCCAGGGACTAGCGGGAAGCGAGCAGTACTTC; CDR3: CASSQDLQGLAGSEQYF
D: TRBD1; size: few; V: TRBV2; length: 14; J: TRBJ1-1; DNA: TGTGCCAGCAGTCCCGGACAGGGGAACACTGAAGCTTTCTTT; CDR3: CASSPGQGNTEAFF
D: TRBD1; size: .; V: TRBV19; length: 13; J: TRBJ2-7; DNA: TGTGCCAGTAGTTCAGGGGGACCCTACGAGCAGTACTTC; CDR3: CASSSGGPYEQYF
D: .; size: .; V: TRBV5-1; length: 15; J: TRBJ1-1; DNA: TGCGCCAGCAGCTTGACACCGGGCCCCGGAGGAGAAGCTTTCTTT; CDR3: CASSLTPGPGGEAFF
D: TRBD1; size: once; V: TRBV9; length: 16; J: TRBJ2-7; DNA: TGTGCCAGCAGCGCCTCGCCGGGACAGGGGTCGCACGAGCAGTACTTC; CDR3: CASSASPGQGSHEQYF